Described below is a single T cell receptor (beta chain) sequence and its context. As yet, its antigen is unknown. This sample stems from a study of chemoradiotherapy in HPV16-positive cancers. General observations from the study: Functional assays defining HPV-specific T cells used only a couple of HPV16-positive patients. Candidate HPV-specific clones and E7-related TCR motifs grew in tumor during treatment. Better recurrence-free survival went with HPV-responsive T-cell expansion in HPV16-positive patients.

Assay used: immunoSEQ multiplex PCR; TCRdb lists only in-frame clones, some missing. This sample carries tens of thousands of clones, roughly 87% of them seen once, and the ten largest clones take about 3.4%. Germline CDR1 is SEHNR and CDR2 is FQNEAQ (reference sequence). CDR3 length: 17 amino acids. The V segment lost 5 bases and the J segment 3 bases; nucleotides outside the gene matches: 14. The sample in question was blood, obtained from a patient who underwent chemoradiotherapy. The chain uses TRBV7-9 and TRBJ1-2; 8 bases line up with TRBD1. The sequence derives from a human donor with HPV-associated anogenital cancer. The CDR3, as DNA: TGTGCCAGCAGCCTCCTTCGGGGACAGGATTATTACTATGGCTACACCTTC. Translating it yields CASSLLRGQDYYYGYTF. Based on the CDR3 plus reference TRBV7-9 and TRBJ1-2, the full variable domain is DTGVSQNPRHKITKRGQNVTFRCDPISEHNRLYWYRQTLGQGPEFLTYFQNEAQLEKSRLLSDRFSAERPKGSFSTLEIQRTEQGDSAMYLCASSLLRGQDYYYGYTFGSGTRLTVV.